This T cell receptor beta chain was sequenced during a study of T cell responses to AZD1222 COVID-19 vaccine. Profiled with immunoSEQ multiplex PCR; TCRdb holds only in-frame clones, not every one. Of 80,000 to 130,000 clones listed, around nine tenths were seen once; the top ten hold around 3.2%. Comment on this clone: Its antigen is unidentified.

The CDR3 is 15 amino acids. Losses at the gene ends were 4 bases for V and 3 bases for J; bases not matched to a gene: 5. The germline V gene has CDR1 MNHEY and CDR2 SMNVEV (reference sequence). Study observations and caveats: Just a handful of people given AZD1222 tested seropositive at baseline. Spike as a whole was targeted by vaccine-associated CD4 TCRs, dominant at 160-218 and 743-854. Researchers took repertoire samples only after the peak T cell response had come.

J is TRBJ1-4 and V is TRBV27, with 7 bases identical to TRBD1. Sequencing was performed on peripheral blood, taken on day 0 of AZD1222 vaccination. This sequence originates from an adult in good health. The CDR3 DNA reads TGTGCCAGCAGTTCGGGGCAGGGGGCTAATGAAAAACTGTTTTTT. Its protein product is CASSSGQGANEKLFF.